Described below is a single T cell receptor (beta chain) sequence and its context. This sample was included in a study of prognosis after radiotherapy for stage I lung cancer. Study background: Therapy that ran concurrently with stereotactic body radiotherapy was given to no patient. Development of distant metastases after radiotherapy was seen in a handful of patients at a median of around seven months, with no significant progression in more than twelve.

At each of two time points, six milliliters of venous blood were taken. Two-round multiplex PCR on genomic DNA was the method by which TCR beta CDR3 was amplified. First-round PCR amplification was performed with primers specific to each TRBV and TRBJ gene. TCRdb reprocessed the multiplex PCR reads via MiXCR and lists one record per CDR3 protein. The sample consists of fewer than 25,000 distinct CDR3 sequences, 26% of them appearing once. The CDR3 covers 15 residues. The ends were cut back, 6 bases at V and 4 bases at J, with 13 bases in the middle. Per the germline V gene, CDR1 is MNHEY and CDR2 is SVGEGT.

V usage is TRBV6-2 or TRBV6-3 and J usage is TRBJ1-6, with D possibly TRBD1 on 6 matching bases. The source material was PBMCs, sampled before or after stereotactic body radiation therapy (not recorded which). The sequence came from a donor of 50 years or more with non-small cell lung cancer. The CDR3 bases are TGTGCCAGCAGGGGTGACAGGCCTTATAATTCACCCCTCCACTTT. Translating gives CASRGDRPYNSPLHF.